These 14 T cell receptor beta chains share one sample of origin, sequenced in a study of blood T cells in healthy people across ages. The second PCR ran 7 to 11 cycles with a sample-barcoded 5' primer and J-beta primers. TCRdb re-called the 5' RACE reads with MiXCR, one entry per CDR3 protein. The sample holds fewer than 950,000 distinct CDR3 sequences; 40% to 65% are singletons and the top ten take about two fifths. Sequenced: blood. The receptors here all came from a man at least 80 years old in good health.

Note on this clonotype: At one end the junction does not follow the germline gene, possibly because of a read error. CDR3 protein: CAITSWDRANSPPHF. As DNA, the CDR3 is TGTGCCATCACGAGCTGGGACAGGGCGAATTCACCCCCCCACTTT. The chain employs TRBV28 and TRBJ1-6; TRBD1 agrees at 9 bases. Germline CDR1 reads MDHEN; CDR2 reads SYDVKM. The CDR3 length is 15 residues.

The rearrangement joins TRBV7-2 to TRBJ1-2, with D uncertain. From germline, CDR1 is SGHTA and CDR2 FQGNSA. Trimming stripped 7 bases from V and 6 bases from J, with 18 bases between. This CDR3 spans 14 amino acids. CDR3 DNA: TGTGCCAGCACCACCAGGCGGGGTTCGGATGGCTACACCTTC. This sequence encodes CASTTRRGSDGYTF.

This clonotype was picked up a small number of times. The chain uses TRBV12-3 or TRBV12-4 and TRBJ1-6; D is uncertain. The CDR3 is 11 residues long. V lost 6 bases to trimming and J lost 10 bases, with 7 bases between them. This CDR3 reads CASSPGSPLHF. In nucleotides, the CDR3 is TGTGCCAGCAGCCCCGGATCACCCCTCCACTTT.

This clonotype appeared a few times. This rearrangement joins TRBV20-1 to TRBJ1-4; D is uncertain. V was shortened by 3 bases and J by 6 bases, with 14 bases between the two germline ends. Germline V CDR1 and CDR2: DFQATT, SNEGSKA (reference sequence). This CDR3 has 14 amino acids. DNA of the CDR3: TGCAGTGCTAGCGGGCGGGCCGGGCATGAAAAACTGTTTTTT. Translated: CSASGRAGHEKLFF.

The chain employs TRBV2 and TRBJ2-4; TRBD1 is a possible D gene (6 bases). The DNA matches TRBJ2-7 better at its end, which makes the J call doubtful. The germline V gene encodes CDR1 SNHLY and CDR2 FYNNEI. This CDR3 contains 11 residues. In DNA form, the CDR3 reads TGTGCCAGCAAGTCGGACAGCGAGCAGTACTTC. Translated: CASKSDSEQYF.

This clonotype occurred a few times. The CDR3 DNA sequence: TGTGCCAGCAGCTTACCCGGACAGGCTAACACTGAAGCTTTCTTT. Amino acids: CASSLPGQANTEAFF. This rearrangement joins TRBV7-9 to TRBJ1-1; 7 bases align to TRBD1. Germline CDR1 SEHNR, CDR2 FQNEAQ (reference sequence). V shed 2 bases, J shed 2 bases, and the junction held 5 bases outside the gene matches. The CDR3 length is 15 residues.

The chain employs TRBV20-1 and TRBJ2-1; 9 bases align to TRBD1. V was clipped by 5 bases and J by 6 bases; unmatched bases: 5. From germline, CDR1 is DFQATT and CDR2 SNEGSKA (reference sequence). This CDR3 has 13 amino acids. The CDR3 region is CSAQAGQGNEQFF. The CDR3 bases are TGCAGTGCTCAGGCGGGACAGGGCAATGAGCAGTTCTTC.

This clonotype has a count of ten or more. This rearrangement joins TRBV7-9 to TRBJ2-1, with unresolved D. Germline CDR1 and CDR2: SEHNR and FQNEAQ (reference sequence). The CDR3 covers 13 residues. Trimming cost V 1 base and J 7 bases, with 8 bases left between them. CDR3 DNA: TGTGCCAGCAGCTTAGTTAATGCGAATGAGCAGTTCTTC. This gives the protein CASSLVNANEQFF. Variable domain in full (rest from reference TRBV7-9 and TRBJ2-1): DTGVSQNPRHKITKRGQNVTFRCDPISEHNRLYWYRQTLGQGPEFLTYFQNEAQLEKSRLLSDRFSAERPKGSFSTLEIQRTEQGDSAMYLCASSLVNANEQFFGPGTRLTVL.

V is TRBV29-1 and J is TRBJ1-1; D is perhaps TRBD1 (5 bases). Trimming cost V 4 bases and J 5 bases, with 14 bases left between them. Germline V CDR1 and CDR2: SQVTM, ANQGSEA. The CDR3 has 13 residues. CDR3 DNA sequence: TGCAGCGTTGGATCAGGGCGGGGGACTGAAGCTTTCTTT. Encoded protein: CSVGSGRGTEAFF.

The chain uses TRBV29-1 and TRBJ2-7, with D possibly TRBD1 on 5 matching bases. The CDR3 length is 13 residues. The germline gives CDR1 SQVTM, CDR2 ANQGSEA. V lost 4 bases, J lost 0 bases, and 10 bases lay in between. The CDR3 loop is CSVAQTASYEQYF. CDR3 sequence (DNA): TGCAGCGTTGCTCAGACAGCCTCCTACGAGCAGTACTTC.

The rearrangement joins TRBV6-2 or TRBV6-3 to TRBJ1-2, with unresolved D. The germline V and J ends were trimmed by 6 bases and 5 bases, with 13 bases remaining between them. This CDR3 is built from 13 residues. Germline V lookup: CDR1 MNHEY, CDR2 SVGEGT. The CDR3 DNA sequence: TGTGCCAGCAGCCAAGGACTGCCATATGGCTACACCTTC. Translating it yields CASSQGLPYGYTF.

This clonotype appeared a single time. This chain links TRBV5-1 with TRBJ2-2, with TRBD2 matching 14 bases. This CDR3 is built from 17 residues. Trimming removed 3 bases from V and 5 bases from J; junction bases left unmatched: 6. Per the germline V gene, CDR1 is SGHRS and CDR2 is YFSETQ. The CDR3 nucleotides are TGCGCCAGCAGCTGGGGACTAGCGGGAGTTGGGACCGGGGAGCTGTTTTTT. This gives the protein CASSWGLAGVGTGELFF.

This chain joins TRBV12-3 or TRBV12-4 and TRBJ1-1, with a weak D call TRBD1 (5 bases). Deletions cut 5 bases from V and 4 bases from J, with 14 bases between. CDR3 length: 14 residues. CDR3 amino acids: CASSRLGGGTEAFF. The CDR3 nucleotides read TGTGCCAGCAGTCGCCTCGGGGGGGGCACTGAAGCTTTCTTT.

In its sample, this clonotype was seen a few times. This sequence joins TRBV7-2 and TRBJ2-5, with 7 bases fitting TRBD2. The CDR3 has 15 amino acids. After removal of 3 bases from V and 5 bases from J, the junction contained 9 bases not matched to a gene. In germline, CDR1 is SGHTA, CDR2 FQGNSA. CDR3 amino acids: CASSLAAGVGETQYF. The CDR3 DNA is TGTGCCAGCAGCTTGGCGGCGGGAGTGGGGGAGACCCAGTACTTC.